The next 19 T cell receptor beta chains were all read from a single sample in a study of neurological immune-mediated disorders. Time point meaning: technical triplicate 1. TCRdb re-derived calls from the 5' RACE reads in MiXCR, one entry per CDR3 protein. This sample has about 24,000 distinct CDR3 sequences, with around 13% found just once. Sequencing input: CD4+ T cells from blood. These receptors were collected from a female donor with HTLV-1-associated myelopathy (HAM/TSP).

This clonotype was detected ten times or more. The CDR3 reads CASSYLTGISYEQYF. Here the CDR3 DNA reads TGTGCCAGCAGCTACTTGACAGGGATCTCCTACGAGCAGTACTTC. This chain connects TRBV7-8 to TRBJ2-7, with 7 bases identical to TRBD1. This CDR3 comprises 15 residues. The V segment lost 4 bases and the J segment 0 bases; nucleotides outside the gene matches: 6. Germline CDR1 SGHVS, CDR2 FQNEAQ.

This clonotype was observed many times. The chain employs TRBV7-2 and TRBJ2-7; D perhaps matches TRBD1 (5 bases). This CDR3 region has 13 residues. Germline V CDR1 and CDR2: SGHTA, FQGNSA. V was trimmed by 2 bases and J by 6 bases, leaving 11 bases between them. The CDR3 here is CASSLQGSFEQYF. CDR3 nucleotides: TGTGCCAGCAGCTTACAGGGTAGTTTCGAGCAGTACTTC.

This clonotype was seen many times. Here the CDR3 reads CASSQDPGGTDTQYF. CDR3 nucleotide sequence: TGTGCCAGCAGCCAAGATCCGGGCGGCACAGATACGCAGTATTTT. The genes are TRBV3-1 and TRBJ2-3; no reliable D call. V lost 0 bases and J lost 1, with 8 bases in between. The germline CDR1 and CDR2 sequences are LGHDT and YNNKEL (reference sequence). This CDR3 comprises 15 residues.

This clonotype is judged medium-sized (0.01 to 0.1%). Here the CDR3 DNA reads TGTGCCAGCAGTTACTCACCCGGGACAGATACGCAGTATTTT. Protein sequence: CASSYSPGTDTQYF. This chain joins TRBV6-5 and TRBJ2-3; D is uncertain. From germline, CDR1 is MNHEY and CDR2 SVGAGI. With 0 bases removed from V and 3 bases from J, the gap between germline ends came to 7 bases. The CDR3 sequence is 14 residues long.

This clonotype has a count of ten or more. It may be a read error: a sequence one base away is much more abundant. The DNA for the CDR3 is TGTACCAGCAGATTTCACAGGGACACTGAAGCTTTCTTT. Its translation is CTSRFHRDTEAFF. This chain joins TRBV6-5 and TRBJ1-1; TRBD1 might be the D (6 bases). The CDR3 totals 13 residues. CDR1 and CDR2 (germline): MNHEY, SVGAGI.

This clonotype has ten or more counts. CDR3 region: CASSSPGGTGELFF. The CDR3 DNA is TGTGCCAGCAGTAGTCCAGGGGGGACCGGGGAGCTGTTTTTT. The genes are TRBV6-5 and TRBJ2-2; D possibly corresponds to TRBD1 (7 bases). Germline-derived CDR1 and CDR2 are MNHEY and SVGAGI. CDR3 size: 14 residues. Trimming stripped 5 bases from V and 5 bases from J, with 12 bases between.

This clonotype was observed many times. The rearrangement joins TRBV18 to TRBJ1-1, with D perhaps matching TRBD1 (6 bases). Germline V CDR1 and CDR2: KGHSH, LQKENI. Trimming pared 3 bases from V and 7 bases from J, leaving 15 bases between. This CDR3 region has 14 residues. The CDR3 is CASSPTRGTIEAFF. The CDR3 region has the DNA TGTGCCAGCTCACCTACGCGGGGGACAATTGAAGCTTTCTTT.

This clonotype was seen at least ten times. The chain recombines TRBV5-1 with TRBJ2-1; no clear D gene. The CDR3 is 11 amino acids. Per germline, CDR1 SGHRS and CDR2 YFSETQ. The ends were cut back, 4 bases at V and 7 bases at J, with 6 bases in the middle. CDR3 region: CASSARNEQFF. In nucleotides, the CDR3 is TGCGCCAGCAGCGCACGTAATGAGCAGTTCTTC.

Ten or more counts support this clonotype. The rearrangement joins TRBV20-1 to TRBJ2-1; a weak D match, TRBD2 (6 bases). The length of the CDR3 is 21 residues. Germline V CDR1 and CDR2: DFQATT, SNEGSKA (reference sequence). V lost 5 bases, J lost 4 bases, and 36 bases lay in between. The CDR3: CSAPPPLLPSGLTLYYNEQFF. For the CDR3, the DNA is TGCAGTGCTCCGCCCCCCTTACTACCCTCGGGACTCACACTATATTACAATGAGCAGTTCTTC.

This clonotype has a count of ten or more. The CDR3 here is CASTLGLAGTYEQYF. The CDR3 DNA follows: TGTGCCAGCACCTTGGGACTAGCGGGGACCTACGAGCAGTACTTC. This rearrangement joins TRBV12-3 or TRBV12-4 to TRBJ2-7, with 13 nucleotides matching TRBD2. The CDR3 runs 15 residues. After removal of 7 bases from V and 2 bases from J, the junction contained 5 bases not matched to a gene.

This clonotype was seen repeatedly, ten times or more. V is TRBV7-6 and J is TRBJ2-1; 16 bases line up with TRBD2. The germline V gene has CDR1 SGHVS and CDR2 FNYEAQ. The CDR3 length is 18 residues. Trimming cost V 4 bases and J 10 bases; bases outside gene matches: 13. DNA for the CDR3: TGTGCCAGCAGCTCCCGATATCCGGGACTAGCGGGAGGGCAGGAGCAGTTCTTC. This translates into CASSSRYPGLAGGQEQFF.

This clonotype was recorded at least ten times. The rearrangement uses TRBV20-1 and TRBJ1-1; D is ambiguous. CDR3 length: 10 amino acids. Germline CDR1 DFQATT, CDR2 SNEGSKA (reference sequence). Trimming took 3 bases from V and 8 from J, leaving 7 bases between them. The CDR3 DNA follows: TGCAGTGCTAGGGGTGTAGAAGCTTTCTTT. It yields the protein CSARGVEAFF.

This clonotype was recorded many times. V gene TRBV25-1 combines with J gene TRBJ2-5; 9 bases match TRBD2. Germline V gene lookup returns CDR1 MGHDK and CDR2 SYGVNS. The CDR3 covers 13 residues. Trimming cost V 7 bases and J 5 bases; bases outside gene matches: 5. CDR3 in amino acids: CASKHSGSETQYF. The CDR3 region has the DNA TGTGCCAGCAAGCATAGCGGGAGTGAGACCCAGTACTTC.

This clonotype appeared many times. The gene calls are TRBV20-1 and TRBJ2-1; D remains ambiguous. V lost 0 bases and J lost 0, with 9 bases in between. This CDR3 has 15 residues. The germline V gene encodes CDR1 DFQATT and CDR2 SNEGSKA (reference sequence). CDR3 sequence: CSARETVSSYNEQFF. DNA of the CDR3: TGCAGTGCTAGAGAGACCGTAAGCTCCTACAATGAGCAGTTCTTC.

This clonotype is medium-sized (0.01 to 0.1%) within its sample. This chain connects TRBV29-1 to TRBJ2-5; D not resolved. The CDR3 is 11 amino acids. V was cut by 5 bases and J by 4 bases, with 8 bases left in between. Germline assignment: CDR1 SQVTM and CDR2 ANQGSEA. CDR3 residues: CSVYQAETQYF. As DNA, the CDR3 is TGCAGCGTTTATCAAGCAGAGACCCAGTACTTC.

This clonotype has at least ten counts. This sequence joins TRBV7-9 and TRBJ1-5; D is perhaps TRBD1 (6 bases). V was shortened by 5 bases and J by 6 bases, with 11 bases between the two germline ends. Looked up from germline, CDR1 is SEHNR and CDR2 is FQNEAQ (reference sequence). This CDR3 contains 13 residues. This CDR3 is CASSKQGSQPQHF. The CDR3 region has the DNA TGTGCCAGCAGCAAACAGGGAAGTCAGCCCCAGCATTTT. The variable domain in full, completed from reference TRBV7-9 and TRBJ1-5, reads DTGVSQNPRHKITKRGQNVTFRCDPISEHNRLYWYRQTLGQGPEFLTYFQNEAQLEKSRLLSDRFSAERPKGSFSTLEIQRTEQGDSAMYLCASSKQGSQPQHFGDGTRLSIL.

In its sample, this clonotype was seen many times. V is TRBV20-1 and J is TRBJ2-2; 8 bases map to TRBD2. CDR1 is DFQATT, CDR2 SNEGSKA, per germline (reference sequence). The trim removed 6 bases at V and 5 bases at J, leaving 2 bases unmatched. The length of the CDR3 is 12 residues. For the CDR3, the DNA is TGCAGTGCCGCGGGAGGAACCGGGGAGCTGTTTTTT. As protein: CSAAGGTGELFF.

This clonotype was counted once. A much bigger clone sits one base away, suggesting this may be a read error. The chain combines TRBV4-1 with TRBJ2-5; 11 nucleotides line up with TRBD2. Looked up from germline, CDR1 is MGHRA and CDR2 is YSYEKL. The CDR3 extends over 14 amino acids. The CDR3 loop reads CDSSQTSGAQTQYF. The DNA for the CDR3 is TGCGACAGCAGCCAGACTAGCGGGGCGCAGACCCAGTACTTC.

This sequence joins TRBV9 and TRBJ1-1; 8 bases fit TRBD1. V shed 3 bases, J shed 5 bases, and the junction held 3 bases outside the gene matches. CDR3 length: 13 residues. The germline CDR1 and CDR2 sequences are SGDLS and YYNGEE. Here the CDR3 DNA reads TGTGCCAGCAGCGGGCGACAGGGGACTGAAGCTTTCTTT. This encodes CASSGRQGTEAFF.